The following is a T cell receptor beta chain sequence with its context. What it recognizes is unknown. This specimen comes from a study of monozygotic twins with inflammatory bowel disease. Germline-derived CDR1 and CDR2 are MNHEY and SMNVEV (reference sequence). The CDR3 consists of 14 residues. Eight separate reactions for every sample produced the cDNA. TCRdb re-called the 5' RACE reads, yielding one record per CDR3 amino acid sequence without DNA. The sample totals about 210,000 distinct CDR3 sequences; its top ten clones hold roughly 8%. Study-wide results and limits: Varied immunosuppressive treatments among patients may have increased repertoire variability. IBD-affected twins scored below their healthy co-twins in TCRbeta diversity (inverse Simpson).

Material: blood. This sequence joins TRBV27 and TRBJ2-1; with no DNA, the TCRdb D assignment of TRBD1 cannot be verified. The TCR comes from a human donor with ulcerative colitis or Crohn's disease, or a healthy co-twin of an affected twin (not recorded which). The chain's CDR3 is CASSLGTGGNEQFF.